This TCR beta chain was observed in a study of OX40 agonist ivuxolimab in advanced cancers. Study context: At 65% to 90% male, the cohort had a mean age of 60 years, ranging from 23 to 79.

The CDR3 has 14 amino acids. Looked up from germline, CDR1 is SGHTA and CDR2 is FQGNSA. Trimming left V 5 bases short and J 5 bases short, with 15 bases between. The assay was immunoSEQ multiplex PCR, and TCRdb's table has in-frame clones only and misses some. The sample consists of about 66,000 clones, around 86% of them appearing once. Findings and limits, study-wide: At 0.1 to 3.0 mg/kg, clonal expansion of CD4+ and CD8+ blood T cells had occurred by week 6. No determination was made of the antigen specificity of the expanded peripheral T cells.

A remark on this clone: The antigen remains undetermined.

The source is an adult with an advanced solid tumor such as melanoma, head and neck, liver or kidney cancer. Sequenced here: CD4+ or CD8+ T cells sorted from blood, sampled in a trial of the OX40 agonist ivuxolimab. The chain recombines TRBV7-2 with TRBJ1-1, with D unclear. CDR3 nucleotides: TGTGCCAGCAGCCAGCCCAAGGGCGGAACTGAAGCTTTCTTT. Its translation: CASSQPKGGTEAFF.